The 11 T cell receptor beta chains below all came from one sample that was sequenced in a study of response to subunit inactivated influenza vaccine. TCRdb independently ran MiXCR on the RT-PCR reads; one entry per CDR3 protein. The table has around 580,000 distinct CDR3 sequences, less than 15% seen once. Sequences were derived from PBMCs from blood, sampled about 13 days after vaccination. Receptors were obtained from a man aged 45 to 65 who received an inactivated influenza vaccine.

The chain carries TRBV10-1 and TRBJ2-7; TRBD1 might be the D (5 bases). The germline V gene encodes CDR1 WNHNN and CDR2 SYGVQD (reference sequence). CDR3 size: 14 residues. Trimming pared 0 bases from V and 7 bases from J, leaving 13 bases between. The CDR3: CASSESQGIGEQYF. CDR3 sequence (DNA): TGCGCCAGCAGTGAGTCTCAGGGAATCGGTGAGCAGTACTTC.

The rearrangement links TRBV5-1 to TRBJ1-4; no firm D call. Per germline, CDR1 SGHRS and CDR2 YFSETQ. V lost 2 bases and J 7 bases, leaving 9 bases between the germline ends. CDR3 size: 13 residues. CDR3 loop: CASSFSLGEKLFF. The CDR3 DNA is TGCGCCAGCAGCTTCTCTTTGGGTGAAAAACTGTTTTTT.

This clonotype has at least ten counts. The V call is TRBV7-6, the J call TRBJ2-5; D call uncertain. The germline gives CDR1 SGHVS, CDR2 FNYEAQ. The CDR3 is made up of 13 amino acids. V was clipped by 6 bases and J by 1 base, with 9 bases between them. In DNA, the CDR3 is TGTGCCAGCAGTCGAAGGTTCCAAGAGACCCAGTACTTC. This gives the protein CASSRRFQETQYF. Drawing the rest from reference TRBV7-6 and TRBJ2-5, the complete variable domain is GAGVSQSPRYKVTKRGQDVALRCDPISGHVSLYWYRQALGQGPEFLTYFNYEAQQDKSGLPNDRFSAERPEGSISTLTIQRTEQRDSAMYRCASSRRFQETQYFGPGTRLLVL.

This rearrangement joins TRBV10-2 to TRBJ2-5; 10 positions match TRBD2. Trimming removed 6 bases from V and 5 bases from J; junction bases left unmatched: 6. The CDR3 spans 14 residues. From germline, CDR1 is WSHSY and CDR2 SAAADI. CDR3 in amino acids: CASRAGLARETQYF. DNA for the CDR3: TGCGCCAGCAGGGCGGGACTAGCGCGGGAGACCCAGTACTTC.

This clonotype has more than one count but fewer than ten. The V gene is TRBV20-1, the J gene TRBJ1-2, with D uncertain. CDR3 size: 12 residues. Trimming pared 3 bases from V and 8 bases from J, leaving 13 bases between. Germline CDR1 reads DFQATT; CDR2 reads SNEGSKA (reference sequence). This CDR3 reads CSASSGQSGYTF. CDR3 DNA: TGCAGTGCTAGTTCGGGCCAATCCGGCTACACCTTC.

The table lists this clonotype with many counts. One junction end disagrees with the germline gene, perhaps due to a read error. The J gene is TRBJ2-2, the V gene TRBV6-1; a possible D gene is TRBD2 (7 bases). CDR3 length: 17 residues. In germline, CDR1 is MNHNS, CDR2 SASEGT. The CDR3 DNA reads TGTGCCATCAGTGAAGGGGGAGGGATACTCGGCACCGGGGAGCTGTTTTTT. Encoded protein: CAISEGGGILGTGELFF.

There are many counts of this clonotype. The chain employs TRBV9 and TRBJ1-4; D might be TRBD1 (5 bases). Between the trimmed V and J ends, which lost 0 bases and 5 bases, there was a span of 11 bases. The CDR3 sequence is 15 residues long. Germline CDR1 SGDLS, CDR2 YYNGEE. CDR3 sequence (DNA): TGTGCCAGCAGCGTAGCTGGGACGGTAAATGAAAAACTGTTTTTT. Its protein product is CASSVAGTVNEKLFF.

This clonotype was seen a few times. V gene TRBV6-5 combines with J gene TRBJ1-5; possibly TRBD1 for D (5 bases). Germline CDR1 reads MNHEY; CDR2 reads SVGAGI. The ends were cut back, 7 bases at V and 0 bases at J, with 19 bases in the middle. The CDR3 contains 17 residues. CDR3 sequence: CASKFLRGDFSNQPQHF. The CDR3 DNA sequence: TGTGCCAGCAAGTTTTTGCGAGGGGACTTTAGCAATCAGCCCCAGCATTTT.

This clonotype was seen a handful of times. V gene TRBV7-6 combines with J gene TRBJ2-4; 8 nucleotides match TRBD1. Germline V lookup: CDR1 SGHVS, CDR2 FNYEAQ. J gave up 9 bases and V 4 bases, and 8 bases lay outside the gene matches. The CDR3 extends over 14 amino acids. The CDR3 coding sequence is TGTGCCAGCAGCTCTGGGACAGGTTTAAGCATTCAGTACTTC. It translates to CASSSGTGLSIQYF.

This clonotype was counted only a few times. This rearrangement joins TRBV9 to TRBJ2-7; 12 bases fit TRBD2. After removal of 4 bases from V and 5 bases from J, the junction contained 4 bases not matched to a gene. In germline, CDR1 is SGDLS, CDR2 YYNGEE. The CDR3 extends over 14 amino acids. CDR3 sequence (DNA): TGTGCCAGCAGCTCCCGGACTAGCGGGAACGAGCAGTACTTC. Protein product: CASSSRTSGNEQYF.

V usage is TRBV10-2 and J usage is TRBJ2-1; 11 positions match TRBD2. This CDR3 is 16 amino acids long. Germline V gene data show CDR1 as WSHSY and CDR2 as SAAADI. After removal of 2 bases from V and 0 bases from J, the junction contained 0 bases not matched to a gene. CDR3 DNA: TGCGCCAGCAGTGAGACTAGCGGGGGCTCCTACAATGAGCAGTTCTTC. This sequence encodes CASSETSGGSYNEQFF.